The sequence of this TCR beta chain was determined in a study of Graves' ophthalmopathy and Graves' hyperthyroidism (dated by TCRdb to 2017 to 2018). For the study in its entirety: Peripheral blood was collected before any treatment was given, at the time of initial diagnosis. To tell Graves' ophthalmopathy apart from Graves' hyperthyroidism, and to predict which patients would progress to ophthalmopathy, the study relied on TCR beta repertoire signatures. In total, 135 blood samples were TCR-sequenced: some 40 ophthalmopathy, approximately 80 hyperthyroidism and roughly 17 hyperthyroidism-to-ophthalmopathy patients. To explore V-J signatures distinguishing ophthalmopathy from hyperthyroidism, a discovery set of under 110 patients (about 43 ophthalmopathy, over 55 stable hyperthyroidism) was enrolled. For independent validation, a separate cohort was made up of 18 to 20 hyperthyroidism patients plus 17 patients who later progressed from hyperthyroidism to ophthalmopathy. In over 5 hyperthyroidism patients, the T-cell repertoires found in thyroid tissue were compared with those found in blood. Once sampling was done, hyperthyroidism patients were given methimazole at a starting dose of 30 mg daily, while ophthalmopathy patients were given high-dose intravenous methylprednisolone. Results and caveats for the whole study, not just this receptor: Most expanded thyroid clonotypes with frequency above 0.001 were also detected in blood, suggesting blood repertoires may reflect the thyroid immune response. In validation, the model predicted ophthalmopathy progression with about 71% sensitivity and around 72% specificity; 12 predicted patients were CT-confirmed with GO in a median of about 7.1 months. No statistical method was used to predetermine the sample size, and group allocation was not hidden from the investigators. The 13-signature model separated ophthalmopathy from stable hyperthyroidism with approximately 90% sensitivity and approximately 81% specificity in cross-validation, and 80%/75% in the test set.

The germline V gene specifies SQVTM as CDR1 and ANQGSEA as CDR2. V was cut back by 7 bases and J by 5 bases, leaving a gap of 18 bases between them. From its cysteine to its phenylalanine, the CDR3 spans 13 amino acids. Only the CDR3 region is kept as DNA, spanning 39 bases read in frame from base 1. Patients with ophthalmopathy had moderately to severely active disease, with a Clinical Activity Score of 3 or more, a NOSPECS grade of 4 or more, and a disease duration of less than 3 months. Patients with other autoimmune diseases, uncontrolled infections, pregnancy or lactation were excluded. Clinical symptoms, serum thyroxine, TRAb, thyroid ultrasound and orbital computed tomography were used for diagnosis. PBMCs were isolated from about 9.1 ml of fresh peripheral blood by Ficoll-Paque density gradient centrifugation. Total RNA was extracted with Trizol reagent and quality-checked on an Agilent 2100 Bioanalyzer.

For repertoire sequencing, the TCR beta CDR3 regions were amplified from RNA transcripts. The first round was an RT-PCR using HTBI primers with the Qiagen OneStep RT-PCR kit, and this first round was followed by a second-round multiplex PCR, then size selection and purification. Libraries were sequenced paired-end with 100 bp reads on an Illumina HiSeq2000. Concerning the study's data processing: SOAPnuke was used to process the reads, throwing out any read that had adapters, had uncalled bases, had a mean Phred below 15, or lacked an exact constant-primer or identifier match. COPE v1.2.5 was used to merge the high-quality paired reads. Clonotypes were defined as unique nucleotide sequences and were aligned to IMGT TRB V, D and J references using MiTCR v1.1. The analysis was limited to V-J combinations with a frequency above 0.0001, which together covered approximately 99% of repertoires. A TCR clonal expansion and chaos score per V-J combination was defined as the ratio of F50 clonal expansion to chaos observed in the TCRdist matrix. Features were reduced by Welch's t-statistics and random forest to roughly 14 V-J combinations, which fed a naive Bayes classifier. The similarity between thyroid and blood repertoires was quantified using the Morisita-Horn index. The public sequencing data were trimmed at Q25 with fastp and processed into clonotypes with MiXCR by TCRdb, which kept only in-frame beta chains. Rows are combined by CDR3 protein, so each entry shows the most common genes and DNA. The V and J calls, along with clone size, are taken from TCRdb and not from the paper's own processing. For this sample there are under 350,000 distinct CDR3 sequences; roughly 16% appear just once. Roughly 12% of the sample is in the top ten clones.

As for this clonotype: The antigen it binds to is not known. No much larger clone exists at a distance of one base, and base qualities are not known.

The clonotype comes from an adult man with Graves' ophthalmopathy. The chain couples TRBV29-1 to TRBJ2-7; the D match is possibly TRBD1 or TRBD2, with 6 bases aligned in each. Sequenced input: peripheral blood. The sequenced DNA: TGCAGCGCGATATCGGGGGCGAAGGACGAGCAGTACTTC. This codes for CSAISGAKDEQYF.